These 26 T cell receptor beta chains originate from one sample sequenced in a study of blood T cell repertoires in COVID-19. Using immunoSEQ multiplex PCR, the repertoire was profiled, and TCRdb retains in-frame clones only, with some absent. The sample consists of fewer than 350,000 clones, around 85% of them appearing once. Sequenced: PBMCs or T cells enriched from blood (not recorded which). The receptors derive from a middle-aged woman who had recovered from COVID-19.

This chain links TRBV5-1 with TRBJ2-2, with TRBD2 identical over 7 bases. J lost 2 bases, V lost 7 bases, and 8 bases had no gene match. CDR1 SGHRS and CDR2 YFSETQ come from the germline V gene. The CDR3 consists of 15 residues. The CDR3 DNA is TGCGCCAGCCATGAACTAGCGTTAAACACCGGGGAGCTGTTTTTT. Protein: CASHELALNTGELFF.

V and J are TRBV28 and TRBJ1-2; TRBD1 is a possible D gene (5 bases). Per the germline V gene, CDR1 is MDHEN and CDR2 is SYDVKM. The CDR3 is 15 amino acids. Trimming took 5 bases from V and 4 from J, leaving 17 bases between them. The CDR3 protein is CASSPLTGGGYGYTF. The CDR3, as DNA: TGTGCCAGCAGTCCCCTCACCGGGGGAGGCTATGGCTACACCTTC.

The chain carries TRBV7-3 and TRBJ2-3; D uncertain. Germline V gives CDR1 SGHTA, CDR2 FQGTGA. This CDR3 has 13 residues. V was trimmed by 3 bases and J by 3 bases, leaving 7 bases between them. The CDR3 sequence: CASSFARTDTQYF. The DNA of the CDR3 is TGTGCCAGCAGCTTTGCTAGAACAGATACGCAGTATTTT.

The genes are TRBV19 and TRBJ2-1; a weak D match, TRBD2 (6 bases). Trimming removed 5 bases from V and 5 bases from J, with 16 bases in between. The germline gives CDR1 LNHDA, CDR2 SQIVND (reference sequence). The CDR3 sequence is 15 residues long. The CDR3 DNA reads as TGTGCCAGTAGTCCGGACCGGCGGAGGGACAATGAGCAGTTCTTC. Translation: CASSPDRRRDNEQFF. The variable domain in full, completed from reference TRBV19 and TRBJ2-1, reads DGGITQSPKYLFRKEGQNVTLSCEQNLNHDAMYWYRQDPGQGLRLIYYSQIVNDFQKGDIAEGYSVSREKKESFPLTVTSAQKNPTAFYLCASSPDRRRDNEQFFGPGTRLTVL.

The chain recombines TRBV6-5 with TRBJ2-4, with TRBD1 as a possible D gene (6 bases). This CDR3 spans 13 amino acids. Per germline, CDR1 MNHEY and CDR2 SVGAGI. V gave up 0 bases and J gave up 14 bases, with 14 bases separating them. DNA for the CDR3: TGTGCCAGCAGTTACTCGAGCAGGGGATTGGAGTACTTC. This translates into CASSYSSRGLEYF.

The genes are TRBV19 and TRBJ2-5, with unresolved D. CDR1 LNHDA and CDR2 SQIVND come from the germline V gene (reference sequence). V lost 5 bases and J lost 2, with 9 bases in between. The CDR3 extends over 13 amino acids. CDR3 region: CASSVGPQETQYF. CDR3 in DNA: TGTGCCAGTAGTGTAGGGCCACAAGAGACCCAGTACTTC.

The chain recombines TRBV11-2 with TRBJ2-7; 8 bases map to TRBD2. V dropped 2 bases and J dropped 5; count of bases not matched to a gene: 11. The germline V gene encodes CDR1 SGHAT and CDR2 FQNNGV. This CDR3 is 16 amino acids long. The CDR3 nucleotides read TGTGCCAGCAGCTTAATTCGGACTAGCTTTTTCGACGAGCAGTACTTC. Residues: CASSLIRTSFFDEQYF.

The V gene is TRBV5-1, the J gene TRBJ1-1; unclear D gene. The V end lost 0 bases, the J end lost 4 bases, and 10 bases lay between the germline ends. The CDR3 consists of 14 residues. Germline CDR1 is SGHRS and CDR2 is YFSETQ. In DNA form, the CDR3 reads TGCGCCAGCAGCTTGGAGGCAGGCTCCACTGAAGCTTTCTTT. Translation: CASSLEAGSTEAFF.

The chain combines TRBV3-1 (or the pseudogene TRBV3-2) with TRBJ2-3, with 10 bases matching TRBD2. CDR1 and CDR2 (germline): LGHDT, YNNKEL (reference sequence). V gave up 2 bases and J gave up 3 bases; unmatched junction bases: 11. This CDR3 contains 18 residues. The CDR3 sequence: CASSQWLAGESATDTQYF. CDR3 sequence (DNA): TGTGCCAGCAGCCAATGGCTAGCGGGAGAGTCTGCGACAGATACGCAGTATTTT.

The DNA for the CDR3 is TGTGCCACCGAACCCGGGACAGCTGTAAGCAATCAGCCCCAGCATTTT. It yields the protein CATEPGTAVSNQPQHF. This chain links TRBV10-3 with TRBJ1-5, with TRBD1 matching 7 bases. The germline gives CDR1 ENHRY, CDR2 SYGVKD. Losses at the gene ends were 10 bases for V and 1 base for J; bases not matched to a gene: 13. The CDR3 has 16 residues.

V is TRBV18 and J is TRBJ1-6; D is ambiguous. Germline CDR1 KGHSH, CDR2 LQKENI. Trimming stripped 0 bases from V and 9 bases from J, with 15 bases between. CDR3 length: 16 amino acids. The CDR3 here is CASSPPSPTRSSPLHF. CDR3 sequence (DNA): TGTGCCAGCTCACCACCTAGCCCGACGAGGTCTTCACCCCTCCACTTT. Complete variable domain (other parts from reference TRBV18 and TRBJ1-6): NAGVMQNPRHLVRRRGQEARLRCSPMKGHSHVYWYRQLPEEGLKFMVYLQKENIIDESGMPKERFSAEFPKEGPSILRIQQVVRGDSAAYFCASSPPSPTRSSPLHFGNGTRLTVT.

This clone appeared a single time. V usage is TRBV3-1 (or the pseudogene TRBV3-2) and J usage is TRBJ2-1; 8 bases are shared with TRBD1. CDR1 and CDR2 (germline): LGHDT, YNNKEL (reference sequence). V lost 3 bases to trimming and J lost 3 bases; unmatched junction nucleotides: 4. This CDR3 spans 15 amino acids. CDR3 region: CASSHGTGSYNEQFF. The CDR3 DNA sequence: TGTGCCAGCAGCCACGGGACAGGAAGCTACAATGAGCAGTTCTTC.

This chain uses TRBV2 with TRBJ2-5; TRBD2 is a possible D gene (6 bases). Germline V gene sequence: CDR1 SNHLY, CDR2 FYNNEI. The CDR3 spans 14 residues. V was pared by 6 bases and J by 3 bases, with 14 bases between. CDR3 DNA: TGTGCCAGCAGCGGGACGGGAGTAGAAGAGACCCAGTACTTC. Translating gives CASSGTGVEETQYF. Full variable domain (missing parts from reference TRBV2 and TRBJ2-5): EPEVTQTPSHQVTQMGQEVILRCVPISNHLYFYWYRQILGQKVEFLVSFYNNEISEKSEIFDDQFSVERPDGSNFTLKIRSTKLEDSAMYFCASSGTGVEETQYFGPGTRLLVL.

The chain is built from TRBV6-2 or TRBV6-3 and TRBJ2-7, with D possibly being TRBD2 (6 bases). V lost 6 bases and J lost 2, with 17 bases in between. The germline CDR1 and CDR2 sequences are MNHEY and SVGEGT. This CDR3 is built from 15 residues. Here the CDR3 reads CASSRAGSPAYEQYF. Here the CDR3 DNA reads TGTGCCAGCAGCCGCGCGGGGAGCCCAGCCTACGAGCAGTACTTC.

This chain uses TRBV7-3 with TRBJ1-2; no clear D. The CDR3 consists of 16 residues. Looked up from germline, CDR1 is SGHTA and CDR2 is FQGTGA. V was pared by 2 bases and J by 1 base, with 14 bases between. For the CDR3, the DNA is TGTGCCAGCAGCTTAGGGGTCCCCGGGATTAACTATGGCTACACCTTC. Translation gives CASSLGVPGINYGYTF.

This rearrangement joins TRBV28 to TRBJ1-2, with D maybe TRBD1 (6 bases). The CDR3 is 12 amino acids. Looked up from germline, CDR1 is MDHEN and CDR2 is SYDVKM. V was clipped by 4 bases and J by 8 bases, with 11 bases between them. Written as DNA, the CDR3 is TGTGCCAGCAGTTGGGGGCGAGAGGGCTACACCTTC. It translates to CASSWGREGYTF.

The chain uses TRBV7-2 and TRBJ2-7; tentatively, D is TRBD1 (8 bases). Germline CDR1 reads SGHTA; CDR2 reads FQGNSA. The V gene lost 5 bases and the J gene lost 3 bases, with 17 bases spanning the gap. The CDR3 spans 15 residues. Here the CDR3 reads CASSVDRGGGYEQYF. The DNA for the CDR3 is TGTGCCAGCAGCGTTGACAGGGGAGGGGGCTACGAGCAGTACTTC.

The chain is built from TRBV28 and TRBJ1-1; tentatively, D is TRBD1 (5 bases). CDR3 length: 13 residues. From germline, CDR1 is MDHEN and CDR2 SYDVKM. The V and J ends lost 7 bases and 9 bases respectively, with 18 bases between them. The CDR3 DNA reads TGTGCCAGCAAAACCCCCCAAGGGACTCAAGCTTTCTTT. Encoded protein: CASKTPQGTQAFF.

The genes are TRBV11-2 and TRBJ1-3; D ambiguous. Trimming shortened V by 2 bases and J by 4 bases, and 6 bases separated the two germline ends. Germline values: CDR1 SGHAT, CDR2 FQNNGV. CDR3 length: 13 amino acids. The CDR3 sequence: CASSLTEGNTIYF. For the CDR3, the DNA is TGTGCCAGCAGCTTAACTGAAGGAAACACCATATATTTT.

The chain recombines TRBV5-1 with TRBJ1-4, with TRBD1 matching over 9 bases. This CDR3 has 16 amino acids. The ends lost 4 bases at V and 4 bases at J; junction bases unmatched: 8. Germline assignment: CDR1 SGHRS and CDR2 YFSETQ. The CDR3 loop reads CASSQPTGGRNEKLFF. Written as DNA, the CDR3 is TGCGCCAGCAGCCAACCGACAGGGGGGCGTAATGAAAAACTGTTTTTT.

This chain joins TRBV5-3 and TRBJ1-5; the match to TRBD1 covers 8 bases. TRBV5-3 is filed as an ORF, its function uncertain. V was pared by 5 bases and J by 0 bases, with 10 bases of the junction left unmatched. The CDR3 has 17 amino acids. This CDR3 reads CARSGTGKAYSNQPQHF. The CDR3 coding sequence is TGTGCCAGAAGTGGGACAGGCAAAGCTTATAGCAATCAGCCCCAGCATTTT.

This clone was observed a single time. This CDR3 is CASTTSGTPDRGYTF. For the CDR3, the DNA is TGTGCCAGCACGACAAGCGGGACGCCGGACAGAGGCTACACCTTC. The rearrangement links TRBV7-3 to TRBJ1-2; D is possibly TRBD1 (6 bases). The CDR3 has 15 amino acids. Trimming pared 7 bases from V and 8 bases from J, leaving 23 bases between. Per germline, CDR1 SGHTA and CDR2 FQGTGA.

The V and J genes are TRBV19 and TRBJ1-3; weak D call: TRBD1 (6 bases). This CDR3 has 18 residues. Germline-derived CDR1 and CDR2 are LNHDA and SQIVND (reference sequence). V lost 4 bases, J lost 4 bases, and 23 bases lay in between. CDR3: CASSSDRFRGARGNTIYF. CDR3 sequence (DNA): TGTGCCAGTAGTAGCGACAGGTTTCGGGGCGCGCGCGGAAACACCATATATTTT.

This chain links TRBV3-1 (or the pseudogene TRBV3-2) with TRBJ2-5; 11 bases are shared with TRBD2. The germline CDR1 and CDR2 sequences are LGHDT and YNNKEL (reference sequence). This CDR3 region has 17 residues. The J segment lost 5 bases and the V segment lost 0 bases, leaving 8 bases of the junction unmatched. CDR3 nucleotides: TGTGCCAGCAGCCAAGATGGCACTAGCGGGAGTAGGGAGACCCAGTACTTC. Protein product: CASSQDGTSGSRETQYF.

The DNA for the CDR3 is TGTGCCAGCAGTTATGGGAGTGCCGGTAATGAAAAACTGTTTTTT. Its protein is CASSYGSAGNEKLFF. The V gene is TRBV3-1 (or the pseudogene TRBV3-2), the J gene TRBJ1-4; D gene uncertain. The CDR3 contains 15 residues. Germline values: CDR1 LGHDT, CDR2 YNNKEL (reference sequence). V shed 6 bases and J shed 4 bases, with 15 bases lying between them.

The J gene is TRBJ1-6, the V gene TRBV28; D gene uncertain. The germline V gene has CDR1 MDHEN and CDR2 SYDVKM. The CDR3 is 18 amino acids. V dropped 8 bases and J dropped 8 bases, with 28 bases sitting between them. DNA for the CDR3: TGTGCCAGCGACCCCCGAGCGACCCCGGGAAGCATTGATTCACCCCTCCACTTT. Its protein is CASDPRATPGSIDSPLHF.